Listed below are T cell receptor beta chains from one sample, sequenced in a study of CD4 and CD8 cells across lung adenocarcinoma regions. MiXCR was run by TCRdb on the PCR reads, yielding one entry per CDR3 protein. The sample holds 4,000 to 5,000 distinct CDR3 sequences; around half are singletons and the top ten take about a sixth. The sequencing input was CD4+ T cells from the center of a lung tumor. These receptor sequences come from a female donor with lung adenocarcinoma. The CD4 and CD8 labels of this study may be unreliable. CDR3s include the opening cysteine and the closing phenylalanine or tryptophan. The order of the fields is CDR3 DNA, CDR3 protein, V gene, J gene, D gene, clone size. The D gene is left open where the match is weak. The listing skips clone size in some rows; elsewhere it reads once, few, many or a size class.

DNA: TGTGCCAGCAGTGAAGCCCGGGACGGACGGCAATTT
CDR3: CASSEARDGRQF
V: TRBV6-1
J: TRBJ1-5
D: -
size: -

DNA: TGCGCCAGCAGTCCCGGGACCCTTAATTCACCCCTCCACTTT
CDR3: CASSPGTLNSPLHF
V: TRBV4-1
J: TRBJ1-6
D: -
size: few

DNA: TGTGCCAGCAGTTACGCGTGCGGTGGCGCCCCGGCGTTTAGGGAGGCGCAGTACTTC
CDR3: CASSYACGGAPAFREAQYF
V: TRBV6-5
J: TRBJ2-5
D: -
size: -

DNA: TGTGCCAGCAGTCTGACAGGGTCTTACGAGCAGTACTTC
CDR3: CASSLTGSYEQYF
V: TRBV27
J: TRBJ2-7
D: TRBD1
size: -

DNA: TGTGCCAGCAGCCGAAGACTAGTTTCATCTCACGAGCAGTACTTC
CDR3: CASSRRLVSSHEQYF
V: TRBV3-1
J: TRBJ2-7
D: -
size: medium-sized

DNA: TGTGCCAGCAGTTATTCTACCGGCGGGAGAGGGGCGAATGAGCAGTTCTTC
CDR3: CASSYSTGGRGANEQFF
V: TRBV6-5
J: TRBJ2-1
D: TRBD2
size: -

DNA: TGTGCCAGCAGTCCCCTGGGACAGGGCTACAATGAGCAGTTCTTC
CDR3: CASSPLGQGYNEQFF
V: TRBV27
J: TRBJ2-1
D: TRBD1
size: -

DNA: TGTGCCAGCAGCCAAGGGGGTCGGGCTAGCGGGATAGAGACCCAGTACTTC
CDR3: CASSQGGRASGIETQYF
V: TRBV4-2
J: TRBJ2-5
D: TRBD2
size: few

DNA: TGTGCCAGCAGTTCGGGGACAGGCTACGACACCCAGTACTTC
CDR3: CASSSGTGYDTQYF
V: TRBV6-5
J: TRBJ2-4
D: TRBD1
size: -

DNA: TGTGCCACCCGACTAGCGGGGGACAAAGAGACCCAGTATTTT
CDR3: CATRLAGDKETQYF
V: TRBV10-3
J: TRBJ2-3
D: TRBD2
size: -

DNA: TGCGCGGGGTACGGGGGCGGTGACCAAGAGACCCAGTACTTC
CDR3: CAGYGGGDQETQYF
V: TRBV10-1
J: TRBJ2-5
D: -
size: once

DNA: TGTGCCAGCAGCCCAAGGGGGGCCGGGGAGCTGTTTTTT
CDR3: CASSPRGAGELFF
V: TRBV6-1
J: TRBJ2-2
D: -
size: medium-sized

DNA: TGCGCCAGCAGTGAAGATTGGACAGGGGGCGAAGTTAACTATGGCTACACCTTC
CDR3: CASSEDWTGGEVNYGYTF
V: TRBV10-2
J: TRBJ1-2
D: TRBD1
size: medium-sized

DNA: TGTGCCAGCAGCCGCGACCGGACTAGACGGCAGTTCTTC
CDR3: CASSRDRTRRQFF
V: TRBV7-2
J: TRBJ2-1
D: TRBD2
size: -

DNA: TGTGCCAGCAGTGGGACCGAAAACTATGGCTACACCTTC
CDR3: CASSGTENYGYTF
V: TRBV6-1
J: TRBJ1-2
D: -
size: -

DNA: TGTGCCAGCACCCCGAACAGGGCGGGATGGGCTGAAGCTTTCTTT
CDR3: CASTPNRAGWAEAFF
V: TRBV6-1
J: TRBJ1-1
D: -
size: -

DNA: TGTGCCAGCAGCTTAGGGCCAGTACAAGAGACCCAGTTCTTC
CDR3: CASSLGPVQETQFF
V: TRBV11-2
J: TRBJ2-1
D: -
size: -

DNA: TGCGCCACCCAGGCGGGGGGGAAGGATACGCAGTATTTT
CDR3: CATQAGGKDTQYF
V: TRBV10-2
J: TRBJ2-3
D: TRBD2
size: medium-sized

DNA: TGTGCCAGCAGTTACTCGATAAGTGGCGCCCCGGGTGTTAGGGAGACCCAGTACTTC
CDR3: CASSYSISGAPGVRETQYF
V: TRBV6-5
J: TRBJ2-5
D: -
size: few

DNA: TGTGCCAGCAGTGAATTAGGCTCCGGGTCCTCCTACGAGCAGTACTTC
CDR3: CASSELGSGSSYEQYF
V: TRBV28
J: TRBJ2-7
D: -
size: -

DNA: TGTGCCAGCAGTGAAAGGACAGGGCGGGGACTAGCCAAAAACATTCAGTACTTC
CDR3: CASSERTGRGLAKNIQYF
V: TRBV6-1
J: TRBJ2-4
D: TRBD1
size: -

DNA: TGTGCCAGCAGTACTGGACTAGCGGGAGTGGGGCAGTTCTTC
CDR3: CASSTGLAGVGQFF
V: TRBV6-5
J: TRBJ2-1
D: TRBD2
size: -

DNA: TGCGCCAGCAGCCAAACGCCGGGACAGGGGGCTTCCCATGAGCAGTTCTTC
CDR3: CASSQTPGQGASHEQFF
V: TRBV4-1
J: TRBJ2-1
D: TRBD1
size: medium-sized

DNA: TGCAGTGCCACGGGCGGACAAAAAACTTACAATGAGCAGTTCTTC
CDR3: CSATGGQKTYNEQFF
V: TRBV20-1
J: TRBJ2-1
D: -
size: medium-sized

DNA: TGTGCCAGCAGTTACGAGGGTACGAGCTCCTACAATGAGCAGTTCTTC
CDR3: CASSYEGTSSYNEQFF
V: TRBV6-5
J: TRBJ2-1
D: -
size: medium-sized

DNA: TGTGCCAGCAGTTCCCGACTAGCGGGAGGCACAGAGACGCAGTACTTT
CDR3: CASSSRLAGGTETQYF
V: TRBV27
J: TRBJ2-5
D: TRBD2
size: -